One sample yielded the 5 T cell receptor beta chains listed below, sequenced in a study of T cell responses to AZD1222 COVID-19 vaccine. TCRdb's copy holds only in-frame clones and misses some; the assay was immunoSEQ multiplex PCR. Of fewer than 250,000 clones detected, about 92% appear once; the ten largest clones hold about 1.2%. This material consisted of peripheral blood, taken on day 0 of AZD1222 vaccination. The receptors come from an adult in good health.

This sequence joins TRBV29-1 and TRBJ1-2; D is ambiguous. Germline-derived CDR1 and CDR2 are SQVTM and ANQGSEA. There are 12 residues in the CDR3. Between the trimmed V and J ends, which lost 7 bases and 2 bases, there was a span of 11 bases. The DNA of the CDR3 is TGCAGCGCCGAGGCCACAAACTATGGCTACACCTTC. Amino acid sequence: CSAEATNYGYTF.

The chain carries TRBV25-1 and TRBJ1-4, with a tentative D call TRBD1 (5 bases). Germline values: CDR1 MGHDK, CDR2 SYGVNS. V was clipped by 3 bases and J by 11 bases, with 16 bases between them. The CDR3 is made up of 14 amino acids. The CDR3, as DNA: TGTGCCAGCAGTGATATTCAGGGTCTAGGGAAACTGTTTTTT. Encoded protein: CASSDIQGLGKLFF.

The gene calls are TRBV7-9 and TRBJ1-5, with D tentatively TRBD1 (6 bases). CDR3 length equals 16 residues. Trimming left V 1 base short and J 11 bases short, with 21 bases between. The germline V gene encodes CDR1 SEHNR and CDR2 FQNEAQ (reference sequence). CDR3 amino acids: CASSLDGTGASGSQHF. DNA for the CDR3: TGTGCCAGCAGCTTAGATGGGACGGGGGCCTCAGGGTCCCAGCATTTT.

This chain links TRBV19 with TRBJ1-1; 8 positions match TRBD1. Germline V CDR1 and CDR2: LNHDA, SQIVND (reference sequence). V was clipped by 5 bases and J by 4 bases; unmatched bases: 3. The CDR3 loop spans 13 amino acids. Here the CDR3 reads CASSRTGSTEAFF. The CDR3 coding sequence is TGTGCCAGTAGTCGGACAGGGTCCACTGAAGCTTTCTTT.

Only a few counts were recorded for this clone. The chain has TRBV5-4 and TRBJ1-2; no reliable D call. The V and J ends lost 5 bases and 6 bases respectively, with 14 bases between them. The V gene's germline CDR1 is SGHNT and CDR2 YYREEE (reference sequence). The CDR3 has 13 amino acids. CDR3: CASSPHSENGYTF. The CDR3 region has the DNA TGTGCCAGCAGTCCTCACAGTGAGAATGGCTACACCTTC.